The next 14 T cell receptor beta chains were all read from a single sample in a study of blood T cell repertoires in COVID-19. Sequencing used immunoSEQ multiplex PCR; TCRdb keeps in-frame clones, though not all of them. The repertoire holds about 270,000 clones, with around nine tenths as singletons. The sample comprised peripheral blood. Receptors originate from a man between 35 and 55 years old with active or convalescent COVID-19.

The V and J genes are TRBV18 and TRBJ2-1; 8 bases map to TRBD2. In germline, CDR1 is KGHSH, CDR2 LQKENI. The CDR3 has 15 residues. Germline trimming cut 4 bases from V and 8 bases from J; bases unmatched to any gene: 10. The CDR3 sequence is CASSLAGYEMDEQFF. In DNA form, the CDR3 reads TGTGCCAGCTCACTAGCGGGATACGAGATGGATGAGCAGTTCTTC.

The chain joins TRBV6-6 to TRBJ2-7; 8 bases are shared with TRBD1. This CDR3 spans 14 amino acids. Germline trimming cut 6 bases from V and 2 bases from J; bases unmatched to any gene: 6. Germline loops: CDR1 MNHNY, CDR2 SVGAGI (reference sequence). The CDR3, as DNA: TGTGCCAGCAGGTTAGACAGGGGAACCTACGAGCAGTACTTC. This codes for CASRLDRGTYEQYF.

J is TRBJ2-5 and V is TRBV21-1; the tabulated D call, TRBD2, remains unverified against the DNA. TRBV21-1 is shown as a pseudogene. The CDR3 is 13 residues long. CDR3 protein: CASSKINPLTQYF. CDR3 DNA sequence: TGTGCCAGCAGCAAAATAAACCCCCTAACCCAGTACTTC.

This chain uses TRBV7-9 with TRBJ1-5; D might be TRBD1 (5 bases). CDR1 is SEHNR and CDR2 is FQNEAQ in the germline V gene (reference sequence). V lost 3 bases, J lost 6 bases, and 12 bases lay in between. CDR3 length equals 14 residues. The CDR3 protein is CASSLEQDGQPQHF. The CDR3 DNA follows: TGTGCCAGCAGCTTGGAACAGGATGGTCAGCCCCAGCATTTT.

The chain combines TRBV19 with TRBJ2-1; a weak D match, TRBD1 (5 bases). Between the trimmed V and J ends, which lost 2 bases and 2 bases, there was a span of 10 bases. Germline CDR1 reads LNHDA; CDR2 reads SQIVND (reference sequence). The CDR3 runs to 15 residues. In nucleotides, the CDR3 is TGTGCCAGTAGTATATCCAAACAGGCCTACAATGAGCAGTTCTTC. Amino acid sequence: CASSISKQAYNEQFF.

The V gene is TRBV4-1, the J gene TRBJ1-2, with 7 bases lining up with TRBD1. In germline, CDR1 is MGHRA, CDR2 YSYEKL. The J segment lost 6 bases and the V segment lost 4 bases, leaving 11 bases of the junction unmatched. The CDR3 contains 15 residues. The CDR3: CASSRPRGSRNGYTF. CDR3 nucleotide sequence: TGCGCCAGCAGCCGCCCCAGGGGGTCCCGGAATGGCTACACCTTC.

Notes on this clone: The identical CDR3 is also encoded by other nucleotide sequences in the sample. The rearrangement joins TRBV5-6 to TRBJ2-1, with 10 bases matching TRBD2. V lost 0 bases, J lost 8 bases, and 2 bases stayed unmatched. Germline CDR1 is SGHDT and CDR2 is YYEEEE. This CDR3 is built from 14 residues. The CDR3, as DNA: TGTGCCAGCAGCTTGGGGCTAGCGGGAGATGAGCAGTTCTTC. Protein sequence: CASSLGLAGDEQFF.

The rearrangement links TRBV30 to TRBJ1-2; D gene unclear. Trimming took 4 bases from V and 4 from J, leaving 13 bases between them. The V gene's germline CDR1 is GTSNPN and CDR2 SVGIG (reference sequence). The CDR3 runs to 13 residues. CDR3 loop: CAWTPGILYGYTF. The CDR3 bases are TGTGCCTGGACCCCGGGAATACTCTATGGCTACACCTTC.

The chain has TRBV6-5 and TRBJ1-3; TRBD1 might be the D (6 bases). Looked up from germline, CDR1 is MNHEY and CDR2 is SVGAGI. V was pared by 6 bases and J by 0 bases, with 12 bases between. The CDR3 totals 15 residues. CDR3 coding DNA: TGTGCCAGCAGCCACAGGGTTCCCTCTGGAAACACCATATATTTT. Residues: CASSHRVPSGNTIYF.

The chain links TRBV5-1 to TRBJ2-2, with 12 bases matching TRBD1. Germline values: CDR1 SGHRS, CDR2 YFSETQ. The CDR3 has 15 residues. Losses at the gene ends were 3 bases for V and 5 bases for J; bases not matched to a gene: 2. The CDR3 nucleotides read TGCGCCAGCAGCTGGGGACAGGGGGCGACCGGGGAGCTGTTTTTT. It is translated as CASSWGQGATGELFF.

J is TRBJ2-5 and V is TRBV7-9; 14 bases map to TRBD2. The ends lost 5 bases at V and 4 bases at J; junction bases unmatched: 6. The CDR3 sequence is 16 residues long. The germline V gene encodes CDR1 SEHNR and CDR2 FQNEAQ (reference sequence). CDR3 residues: CASSGQGLAGAETQYF. The CDR3 coding sequence is TGTGCCAGCAGCGGCCAGGGACTAGCGGGAGCAGAGACCCAGTACTTC.

This chain connects TRBV24-1 to TRBJ1-2; the match to TRBD1 covers 9 bases. This CDR3 spans 15 amino acids. Losses at the gene ends were 3 bases for V and 4 bases for J; bases not matched to a gene: 5. Germline V gives CDR1 KGHDR, CDR2 SFDVKD. CDR3 in DNA: TGTGCCACCAGTGATCGACAGGGGGAGGGCTATGGCTACACCTTC. Protein product: CATSDRQGEGYGYTF.

This clone was detected a few times. CDR3 DNA sequence: TGCGCCAGCAGCAGGGGACAGGCGAGCACAGATACGCAGTATTTT. Protein product: CASSRGQASTDTQYF. The chain carries TRBV5-1 and TRBJ2-3, with 8 bases matching TRBD1. This CDR3 has 15 amino acids. CDR1 is SGHRS and CDR2 is YFSETQ in the germline V gene. The ends lost 4 bases at V and 0 bases at J; junction bases unmatched: 4.

This chain connects TRBV24-1 to TRBJ2-2, with TRBD2 identical over 14 bases. This CDR3 has 18 amino acids. Germline V CDR1 and CDR2: KGHDR, SFDVKD. J gave up 6 bases and V 3 bases, and 8 bases lay outside the gene matches. The CDR3 DNA sequence: TGTGCCACCAGTGATATGGGACTAGCGGGAGTATATTCCGGGGAGCTGTTTTTT. This encodes CATSDMGLAGVYSGELFF.